These 24 T cell receptor beta chains originate from one sample sequenced in a study of identical twins. TCRdb reanalysed the 5' RACE reads using MiXCR and keeps one entry per CDR3 protein. The data contain roughly 630,000 distinct CDR3 sequences, less than 9% of them singletons. This sample also belongs to another study, concerning yellow fever vaccine responses in identical twins.

Sequenced input: PBMCs. These receptor sequences come from a young woman in good health.

In this sample, this clonotype turned up a few times. The V call is TRBV6-5, the J call TRBJ2-1, with a possible D match to TRBD2 (7 bases). Germline CDR1 is MNHEY and CDR2 is SVGAGI. The CDR3 covers 16 residues. V lost 0 bases, J lost 7 bases, and 16 bases lay in between. The CDR3 coding sequence is TGTGCCAGCAGTTACTCTTCGGGGGGCCCCAGGAATGAGCAGTTCTTC. Translated, it gives CASSYSSGGPRNEQFF.

This clonotype was recorded many times. V and J are TRBV6-1 and TRBJ1-2; D is possibly TRBD1 (6 bases). V dropped 6 bases and J dropped 4 bases, with 12 bases sitting between them. The CDR3 extends over 13 amino acids. Per the germline V gene, CDR1 is MNHNS and CDR2 is SASEGT. The CDR3 sequence is CASSTQGFYGYTF. The CDR3, as DNA: TGTGCCAGCAGCACCCAGGGGTTCTATGGCTACACCTTC.

This rearrangement joins TRBV27 to TRBJ1-2; D remains unclear. Trimming pared 3 bases from V and 4 bases from J, leaving 9 bases between. The CDR3 runs to 13 residues. Germline CDR1 is MNHEY and CDR2 is SMNVEV (reference sequence). The CDR3 here is CASSFAAGYGYTF. CDR3 DNA: TGTGCCAGCAGTTTCGCGGCCGGCTATGGCTACACCTTC.

The genes are TRBV6-7 and TRBJ2-2; 8 positions match TRBD1. TRBV6-7 is an open reading frame whose function is uncertain. The CDR3 extends over 18 amino acids. This chain's CDR3 is CTCSFRGRGLSNTGELFF. Written as DNA, the CDR3 is TGTACCTGCAGTTTCCGGGGCAGGGGGCTTTCGAACACCGGGGAGCTGTTTTTT.

This clonotype was picked up a small number of times. V usage is TRBV7-9 and J usage is TRBJ2-1; a weak D match, TRBD1 (6 bases). V shed 3 bases and J shed 7 bases, with 13 bases lying between them. CDR1 is SEHNR, CDR2 FQNEAQ, per germline (reference sequence). The CDR3 covers 14 residues. CDR3 DNA sequence: TGTGCCAGCAGCTTTAGGACAGTGGGTAATGAGCAGTTCTTC. Translation gives CASSFRTVGNEQFF.

A few counts support this clonotype. V gene TRBV11-1 combines with J gene TRBJ2-7, with 10 bases matching TRBD1. The germline V gene has CDR1 SGHAT and CDR2 FQDESV (reference sequence). There are 18 residues in the CDR3. V was pared by 4 bases and J by 2 bases, with 14 bases of the junction left unmatched. CDR3 amino acids: CASSSTGTGESAAYEQYF. CDR3 in DNA: TGTGCCAGCAGCTCAACCGGGACAGGGGAGTCGGCTGCCTACGAGCAGTACTTC.

This chain uses TRBV4-1 with TRBJ1-4; 9 bases match TRBD1. There are 15 residues in the CDR3. The germline gives CDR1 MGHRA, CDR2 YSYEKL. V was clipped by 4 bases and J by 6 bases; unmatched bases: 6. CDR3 in amino acids: CASSPNRGRDEKLFF. The CDR3 region has the DNA TGCGCCAGCAGCCCCAACAGGGGGCGAGATGAAAAACTGTTTTTT.

This clonotype has only a few counts. The chain combines TRBV6-1 with TRBJ2-5, with D tentatively TRBD2 (6 bases). The CDR3 runs to 14 residues. Trimming left V 6 bases short and J 2 bases short, with 13 bases between. Germline CDR1 is MNHNS and CDR2 is SASEGT. CDR3 amino acids: CASRTEGLQETQYF. As DNA, the CDR3 is TGTGCCAGCAGGACTGAGGGACTTCAAGAGACCCAGTACTTC.

The rearrangement joins TRBV20-1 to TRBJ1-2; D ambiguous. The germline V gene encodes CDR1 DFQATT and CDR2 SNEGSKA (reference sequence). The V and J ends lost 1 base and 6 bases respectively, with 6 bases between them. The CDR3 has 11 amino acids. The CDR3 DNA sequence: TGCAGTGCTAGAGCCCCCAATGGCTACACCTTC. This sequence encodes CSARAPNGYTF.

This clonotype has a count of ten or more. The chain combines TRBV20-1 with TRBJ2-1; no clear D gene. V lost 4 bases, J lost 4 bases, and 5 bases lay in between. The CDR3 has 11 amino acids. Germline assignment: CDR1 DFQATT and CDR2 SNEGSKA (reference sequence). The chain's CDR3 is CSATVYNEQFF. DNA of the CDR3: TGCAGTGCTACCGTATACAATGAGCAGTTCTTC.

The J gene is TRBJ2-3, the V gene TRBV24-1; D unresolved. CDR3 length equals 16 residues. V lost 2 bases and J lost 1, with 12 bases in between. Germline-derived CDR1 and CDR2 are KGHDR and SFDVKD. CDR3 loop: CATSDSVYDGTDTQYF. The DNA for the CDR3 is TGTGCCACCAGTGATTCCGTATACGACGGCACAGATACGCAGTATTTT.

This clonotype was counted only a few times. Written as DNA, the CDR3 is TGTGCCAGCAGCTTAAACCGGGACTCAAGATACAATGAGCAGTTCTTC. This sequence encodes CASSLNRDSRYNEQFF. V and J are TRBV7-3 and TRBJ2-1, with D perhaps matching TRBD2 (6 bases). The CDR3 has 16 residues. V lost 1 base and J 4 bases, leaving 14 bases between the germline ends. CDR1 and CDR2 (germline): SGHTA, FQGTGA.

V usage is TRBV6-6 and J usage is TRBJ2-7; TRBD1 matches 7 bases. This CDR3 region has 13 residues. Germline V gene sequence: CDR1 MNHNY, CDR2 SVGAGI (reference sequence). The ends lost 10 bases at V and 3 bases at J; junction bases unmatched: 9. In DNA form, the CDR3 reads TGTGCCACCCGAGGGACAGATCGCTACGAGCAGTACGTC. It specifies CATRGTDRYEQYV.

The V gene is TRBV9, the J gene TRBJ2-1, with TRBD1 matching 8 bases. The J segment lost 2 bases and the V segment lost 5 bases, leaving 6 bases of the junction unmatched. Germline CDR1 and CDR2: SGDLS and YYNGEE. The CDR3 is 15 residues long. As DNA, the CDR3 is TGTGCCAGCAGGCCCCAGGGGGCCCCCTACAATGAGCAGTTCTTC. Translation gives CASRPQGAPYNEQFF.

This clonotype came up many times. The chain links TRBV28 to TRBJ1-5; TRBD1 aligns across 10 bases. V lost 6 bases, J lost 5 bases, and 13 bases stayed unmatched. This CDR3 contains 17 residues. In germline, CDR1 is MDHEN, CDR2 SYDVKM. The CDR3, as DNA: TGTGCCAGCAGCAAACCGTCTGCGGGGACAGGGGATCAGCCCCAGCATTTT. Protein product: CASSKPSAGTGDQPQHF.

Only a few counts were recorded for this clonotype. The chain employs TRBV10-3 and TRBJ2-5, with D unresolved. The length of the CDR3 is 11 residues. Trimming took off 7 bases at V and 1 base at J, with 4 bases between the two ends. The germline V gene encodes CDR1 ENHRY and CDR2 SYGVKD. The CDR3 loop is CAIMSQETQYF. The CDR3, as DNA: TGTGCCATCATGAGCCAAGAGACCCAGTACTTC.

V and J are TRBV20-1 and TRBJ2-1, with 8 nucleotides matching TRBD1. Unmatched junction bases numbered 9, after V lost 6 bases and J lost 2 bases. Germline V CDR1 and CDR2: DFQATT, SNEGSKA (reference sequence). The CDR3 runs 15 residues. CDR3 sequence reads: CSAKTGTGTYNEQFF. As DNA, the CDR3 is TGCAGTGCCAAGACCGGGACAGGAACCTACAATGAGCAGTTCTTC.

The rearrangement links TRBV9 to TRBJ2-4; 9 positions match TRBD2. Germline V gene sequence: CDR1 SGDLS, CDR2 YYNGEE. V lost 3 bases to trimming and J lost 0 bases; unmatched junction nucleotides: 4. CDR3 length equals 16 residues. CDR3 loop: CASSATSGLAKNIQYF. Here the CDR3 DNA reads TGTGCCAGCAGCGCGACTAGCGGATTAGCCAAAAACATTCAGTACTTC.

This clonotype appeared a few times. V and J are TRBV14 and TRBJ1-2; TRBD1 is a possible D gene (5 bases). With 0 bases removed from V and 4 bases from J, the gap between germline ends came to 9 bases. Germline V lookup: CDR1 SGHDN, CDR2 FVKESK. The CDR3 spans 14 residues. The CDR3 nucleotides are TGTGCCAGCAGCCAAGATTGGGGCCCCTATGGCTACACCTTC. It encodes CASSQDWGPYGYTF.

This clonotype was counted only a few times. The rearrangement links TRBV28 to TRBJ1-2; D gene uncertain. CDR1 is MDHEN and CDR2 is SYDVKM in the germline V gene. Trimming removed 2 bases from V and 8 bases from J, with 15 bases in between. The CDR3 totals 14 residues. For the CDR3, the DNA is TGTGCCAGCAGTTTAACCCCGGAGCAGCCAGGCTACACCTTC. Its protein is CASSLTPEQPGYTF.

The chain uses TRBV20-1 and TRBJ2-7; TRBD2 matches at 11 bases. CDR3 length: 18 residues. Germline assignment: CDR1 DFQATT and CDR2 SNEGSKA (reference sequence). V lost 1 base and J lost 1; bases outside the gene matches: 12. The DNA of the CDR3 is TGCAGTGCTAGAGCCCCATGGCCCGGGACTAGCGGTTCCTACGAGCAGTACTTC. Its protein product is CSARAPWPGTSGSYEQYF.

This clonotype was observed at least ten times. This chain uses TRBV12-3 or TRBV12-4 with TRBJ2-5, with 11 bases lining up with TRBD1. V was pared by 3 bases and J by 4 bases, with 4 bases of the junction left unmatched. The CDR3 sequence is 15 residues long. CDR3 nucleotide sequence: TGTGCCAGCAGTTTGAGGACAGGGGGCCCAGAGACCCAGTACTTC. It translates to CASSLRTGGPETQYF.

The chain joins TRBV25-1 to TRBJ2-2; D not resolved. Trimming stripped 4 bases from V and 4 bases from J, with 4 bases between. Germline V lookup: CDR1 MGHDK, CDR2 SYGVNS. This CDR3 contains 12 residues. The CDR3 nucleotides are TGTGCCAGCAGTGTAACCACCGGGGAGCTGTTTTTT. Its translation: CASSVTTGELFF.

This clonotype was counted between two and nine times. The genes are TRBV18 and TRBJ1-2, with TRBD1 as a possible D gene (5 bases). Trimming left V 3 bases short and J 8 bases short, with 16 bases between. Germline assignment: CDR1 KGHSH and CDR2 LQKENI. The CDR3 contains 14 residues. The CDR3 sequence: CASSPNEGIKGYTF. In DNA form, the CDR3 reads TGTGCCAGCTCACCCAACGAGGGGATAAAGGGCTACACCTTC.